The rows below give T cell receptor beta chains drawn from one sample of a study of T cell responses to AZD1222 COVID-19 vaccine. Using immunoSEQ multiplex PCR, the repertoire was profiled, and TCRdb retains in-frame clones only, with some absent. The sample lists around 91,000 clones, approximately 90% occurring once. The specimen was peripheral blood, collected on day 0 of AZD1222 vaccination. The receptors originated from an adult in good health. Each CDR3 is given without its conserved first and last residue. D genes are given only for firm matches. Clone size, where shown, is once, few, many, or a class for clones that have expanded.

cdr3_length,clone_size,v_call,d_call,j_call,cdr3_aa
14,.,TRBV4-2,TRBD1,TRBJ1-5,ASSQVAGQENQPQH
10,.,TRBV27,.,TRBJ1-2,ASSGGGEGYT
12,once,TRBV19,.,TRBJ1-1,ASSIIGGRSEAF
10,.,TRBV19,.,TRBJ2-7,ATRTASYEQY
12,once,TRBV10-3,.,TRBJ1-1,AISENGLSTEAF
12,once,TRBV5-4,TRBD1,TRBJ2-4,ASSLRTGPNIQY
13,.,TRBV6-5,.,TRBJ1-4,ASTSFGQSNEKLF
13,once,TRBV7-2,TRBD1,TRBJ1-5,ASSFGQGLNQPQH
11,.,TRBV3-1/TRBV3-2,.,TRBJ1-6,ASSQNIRAPLH
13,.,TRBV6-1,TRBD2,TRBJ2-5,ASSEQTSGKETQY
15,.,TRBV4-2,TRBD2,TRBJ2-5,ASSQDRGSGRAETQY
13,.,TRBV7-2,TRBD2,TRBJ2-1,ASSLRLAGYNEQF
11,.,TRBV11-2,.,TRBJ1-6,ASTGGLYSPLH
13,.,TRBV6-5,.,TRBJ1-3,ASSQTGISSATIY
15,once,TRBV3-1/TRBV3-2,TRBD2,TRBJ2-7,ASSQAPSGGYDDEQY
12,.,TRBV18,.,TRBJ1-1,ASSPVQGGTEAF
12,few,TRBV20-1,.,TRBJ2-6,SASTHSGANVLT
13,.,TRBV7-2,.,TRBJ2-7,ASSSLRGASYEQY
12,.,TRBV7-3,.,TRBJ1-1,ASSPGTRGAEAF
11,once,TRBV28,.,TRBJ1-1,ASSPRVYTEAF
14,.,TRBV20-1,TRBD1,TRBJ1-2,SASIRPAGQGYGYT
18,.,TRBV7-3,.,TRBJ2-5,ASSHARQGATTKYQETQY
14,.,TRBV7-2,TRBD2,TRBJ2-1,ASSLASGNSYNEQF
11,.,TRBV28,.,TRBJ1-5,ASGSRPNQPQH
12,.,TRBV5-1,.,TRBJ1-2,ASSFEGFSTGYT
13,.,TRBV6-2/TRBV6-3,.,TRBJ1-5,ASSLEGGRNQPQH
15,.,TRBV5-1,TRBD2,TRBJ2-1,ASSFPSSGNTYNEQF
13,.,TRBV19,.,TRBJ1-2,ASSLQQQFNYGYT
11,.,TRBV12-3/TRBV12-4,.,TRBJ1-1,ASSLVLRTEAF
12,.,TRBV6-5,.,TRBJ2-7,ASSRGVQGREQY
13,.,TRBV4-1,.,TRBJ1-1,ASSQADLRDTEAF
11,.,TRBV2,.,TRBJ2-5,ASSAVRQETQY
9,.,TRBV2,.,TRBJ2-5,ASSEGETQY
11,.,TRBV6-2/TRBV6-3,.,TRBJ1-2,ASSWSRVYGYT
13,.,TRBV19,TRBD2,TRBJ2-7,ASTPVAGGSYEQY
13,.,TRBV7-9,.,TRBJ1-4,ASSSGTGGHEKLF
14,once,TRBV11-1,TRBD1,TRBJ2-1,ASSGRDREYDNEQF
11,.,TRBV15,.,TRBJ2-7,ATSTEGGTKQY
13,.,TRBV7-9,TRBD1,TRBJ1-1,ASSADQGVSTEAF
13,.,TRBV6-5,.,TRBJ1-5,ASSRVMGSNQPQH
10,.,TRBV12-3/TRBV12-4,.,TRBJ2-3,ASSLAPDTQY
10,once,TRBV7-9,.,TRBJ2-3,ASSTNTDTQY
13,.,TRBV9,.,TRBJ1-2,ASSETGDTSYGYT
13,.,TRBV4-3,TRBD1,TRBJ1-4,ASSQAGTVNEKLF
13,.,TRBV3-1/TRBV3-2,TRBD2,TRBJ2-5,ASRISGKIQETQY
9,.,TRBV20-1,.,TRBJ1-1,SAREQTEAF
9,.,TRBV12-3/TRBV12-4,.,TRBJ1-1,ASSFADEAF
15,.,TRBV21-1,.,TRBJ1-5,ASSKGRNERLSQPQH
13,.,TRBV27,TRBD2,TRBJ2-7,ASSGGERDSYEQY
13,.,TRBV6-2/TRBV6-3,TRBD1,TRBJ1-4,ASSPAGQANEKLF
11,.,TRBV19,.,TRBJ1-6,ASSSRGNSPLH